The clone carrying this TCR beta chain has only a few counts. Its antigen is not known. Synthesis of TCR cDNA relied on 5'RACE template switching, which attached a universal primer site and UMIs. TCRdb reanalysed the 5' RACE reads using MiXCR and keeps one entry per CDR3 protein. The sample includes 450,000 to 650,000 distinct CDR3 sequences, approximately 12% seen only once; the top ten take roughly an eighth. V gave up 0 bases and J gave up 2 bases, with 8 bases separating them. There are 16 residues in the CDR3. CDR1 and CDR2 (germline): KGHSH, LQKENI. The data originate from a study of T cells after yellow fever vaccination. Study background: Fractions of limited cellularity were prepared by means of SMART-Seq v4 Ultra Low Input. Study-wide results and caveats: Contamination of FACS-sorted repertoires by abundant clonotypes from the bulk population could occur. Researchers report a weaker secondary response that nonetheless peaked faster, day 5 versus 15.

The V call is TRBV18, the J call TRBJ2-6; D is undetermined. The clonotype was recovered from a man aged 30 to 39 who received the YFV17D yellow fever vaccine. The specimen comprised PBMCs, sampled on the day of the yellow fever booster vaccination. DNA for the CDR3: TGTGCCAGCTCACCACCGTTGGGGACTGGGGCCAACGTCCTGACTTTC. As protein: CASSPPLGTGANVLTF.